This is a list of T cell receptor beta chains from one sample in a study of T-cell memory formation after mild COVID-19. TCRdb redid the calling of the 5' RACE reads with MiXCR, one entry per CDR3 protein. The sample lists more than 150,000 distinct CDR3 sequences; less than 20% were seen once. Material: PBMCs or a T cell subset sorted from them (not recorded which). These receptor sequences come from a man aged 18 to 35 who had mild COVID-19 (a few samples of this study predate the infection). Cell type and time point are not known. CDR3s include the opening cysteine and the closing phenylalanine or tryptophan.

>TRBJ1-1|TRBV2
CASSGVRDTEAFF
>TRBJ1-4|TRBV4-1
CASSPVDGEWELFF
>TRBJ1-2|TRBV18
CASSRGGAYGYGYTF
>TRBJ2-7|TRBV5-1
CASSLVYRGYYEQYF
>TRBJ1-1|TRBV9
CASSPSKGGNTEAFF
>TRBJ2-3|TRBV5-1
CASSFGGPGDTQYF
>TRBJ2-1|TRBV6-6
CASSAQGVPYNEQFF
>TRBJ2-5|TRBV20-1
CSARPGGETQYF
>TRBJ2-5|TRBV20-1
CSARIQETQYF
>TRBJ1-1|TRBV28
CASKRGQAGTEAFF
>TRBJ1-1|TRBV20-1
CSASGGHTNTEAFF
>TRBJ1-6|TRBV12-3/TRBV12-4
CASSLRDRGNSPLHF
>TRBJ1-2|TRBV12-3/TRBV12-4
CASTGGTGGYGYTF
>TRBJ2-1|TRBV20-1
CSARGVGEAGHSYNEQFF
>TRBJ2-1|TRBV9
CASSVGGPYNEQFF
>TRBJ2-3|TRBV7-9
CASSLDRATDTQYF
>TRBJ2-7|TRBV7-2
CASRLAPGSYEQYF
>TRBJ2-1|TRBV7-3
CASSLGNGEQFF
>TRBJ1-1|TRBV7-2
CASSFGGPGLTEAFF
>TRBJ1-1|TRBV20-1
CSARDMAFNTEAFF
>TRBJ2-3|TRBV24-1
CATSDSFPIRARGTDTQYF
>TRBJ1-2|TRBV12-3/TRBV12-4
CASSFRTGGYTF
>TRBJ1-1|TRBV4-2
CASSQWTGDAEAFF
>TRBJ2-5|TRBV5-5
CASSVDGLPETQYF
>TRBJ1-2|TRBV5-6
CASSLGRSFYGYTF
>TRBJ2-3|TRBV7-3
CASSPSGPRTDTQYF
>TRBJ1-3|TRBV5-1
CASSRTTGVAGNTIYF
>TRBJ1-1|TRBV11-2
CASRGVKRRRTEAFF
>TRBJ2-3|TRBV5-4
CASSLGGQGRTDTQYF
>TRBJ1-1|TRBV12-3/TRBV12-4
CASTPGLNTEAFF
>TRBJ2-2|TRBV4-3
CASSQGPSTAPGELFF
>TRBJ1-4|TRBV15
CATSRDKGVGEKLFF
>TRBJ2-1|TRBV29-1
CSVRLSYNEQFF
>TRBJ1-1|TRBV7-8
CASSTDQRGTEAFF
>TRBJ2-3|TRBV9
CASSAYRASDTQYF
>TRBJ1-5|TRBV5-1
CASSADGTGHQPQHF
>TRBJ2-1|TRBV5-6
CASSLGGQGSYNEQFF
>TRBJ1-3|TRBV12-3/TRBV12-4
CASSLGTVSLPVGNTIYF
>TRBJ2-5|TRBV5-1
CASSAGTGLETQYF
>TRBJ2-4|TRBV9
CASSVGRGASNIQYF
>TRBJ1-4|TRBV7-2
CASSTQDRGNEKLFF
>TRBJ1-5|TRBV6-6
CASSYEPGAGQPQHF
>TRBJ2-7|TRBV20-1
CSATDGRYEQYF
>TRBJ2-2|TRBV27
CASWDLLNTGELFF
>TRBJ1-2|TRBV9
CASSVDRANYGYTF
>TRBJ2-5|TRBV29-1
CSVGRGGPVRETQYF
>TRBJ2-2|TRBV4-1
CASSQGGGRAAGELFF
>TRBJ2-7|TRBV4-1
CASSRTGQSTYEQYF
>TRBJ2-5|TRBV20-1
CSPKGGGETQYF
>TRBJ2-3|TRBV24-1
CATRGAQGTDTQYF
>TRBJ2-3|TRBV7-2
CASSFPDRGQDTQYF
>TRBJ2-3|TRBV7-6
CASSKTQGYTQYF
>TRBJ1-6|TRBV5-1
CASSGPGQGSPLHF